Detailed here is one T cell receptor beta chain. What it binds is unknown. None of the patients had undergone any treatment ahead of thyroid surgery. The sample belongs to a study of metastatic and nonmetastatic thyroid tumors. About the study: Peripheral blood and tumor or nodule samples from malignant and benign thyroid patients were compared.

Regarding the study as a whole: Relative to benign nodules, malignant thyroid tumors were reportedly characterized by significantly elevated TCR beta diversity in blood and tumor.

V was clipped by 1 base and J by 7 bases; unmatched bases: 2. In germline, CDR1 is LGHDT, CDR2 YNNKEL (reference sequence). The CDR3 extends over 13 amino acids. TCRdb re-called the PCR reads through MiXCR. Seen here are tens of thousands of clones, about 33% observed once, and the top ten hold around 16%. This rearrangement joins TRBV3-1 to TRBJ1-2; TRBD1 matches 8 bases. Sequencing input: tumor tissue. The receptor was isolated from a female donor with papillary thyroid cancer or a benign thyroid nodule (not recorded which). Some clones in this sample may be carry-over from other donors' samples. CDR3 amino acids: CASSQADRAGYTF. In DNA, the CDR3 is TGTGCCAGCAGCCAAGCGGACAGGGCTGGCTACACCTTC.